Listed below are T cell receptor beta chains from one sample, sequenced in a study of a mutant IDH1 vaccine in newly diagnosed glioma. Sequencing was performed with immunoSEQ multiplex PCR; in TCRdb, only in-frame clones are kept and a portion is missing. The sample lists around 50,000 clones; more than 80% were seen once. The sample consisted of PBMCs, taken from a glioma patient treated with radiotherapy, temozolomide or both. The receptors shown here come from a man in his forties with glioma. CDR3s include the opening cysteine and the closing phenylalanine or tryptophan. The D gene is left open where the match is weak. Clone size is given for some rows only: seen once, a few or many times, or a class if the clone is expanded.

J gene: TRBJ2-1
V gene: TRBV18
D gene: TRBD2
clone size: .
CDR3 protein: CASSPPASGSNEQFF
CDR3 DNA: TGTGCCAGCTCACCACCGGCTAGCGGGAGTAATGAGCAGTTCTTC

J gene: TRBJ2-3
V gene: TRBV4-2
D gene: .
clone size: few
CDR3 protein: CASSPDHWGSDTQYF
CDR3 DNA: TGTGCCAGCAGCCCGGACCATTGGGGGTCAGATACGCAGTATTTT

J gene: TRBJ2-1
V gene: TRBV18
D gene: .
clone size: .
CDR3 protein: CASSADRSSYNEQFF
CDR3 DNA: TGTGCCAGCTCGGCCGACAGGAGCTCCTACAATGAGCAGTTCTTC

J gene: TRBJ1-2
V gene: TRBV6-5
D gene: .
clone size: .
CDR3 protein: CASSPLQNYGYTF
CDR3 DNA: TGTGCCAGCAGCCCATTGCAGAACTATGGCTACACCTTC

J gene: TRBJ2-5
V gene: TRBV27
D gene: .
clone size: .
CDR3 protein: CASSLGVDQETQYF
CDR3 DNA: TGTGCCAGCAGTTTAGGAGTAGATCAAGAGACCCAGTACTTC

J gene: TRBJ1-2
V gene: TRBV9
D gene: .
clone size: .
CDR3 protein: CASSSGQTKTF
CDR3 DNA: TGTGCCAGCAGCTCTGGACAGACGAAGACCTTC

J gene: TRBJ2-3
V gene: TRBV6-6
D gene: .
clone size: .
CDR3 protein: CASSPGSTDTQYF
CDR3 DNA: TGTGCCAGCAGTCCCGGGAGTACAGATACGCAGTATTTT

J gene: TRBJ2-1
V gene: TRBV5-1
D gene: TRBD2
clone size: .
CDR3 protein: CASSQLAGGYNEQFF
CDR3 DNA: TGCGCCAGCAGCCAACTAGCGGGAGGTTACAATGAGCAGTTCTTC

J gene: TRBJ2-3
V gene: TRBV4-3
D gene: TRBD2
clone size: .
CDR3 protein: CASSHGAPGLGADTQYF
CDR3 DNA: TGCGCCAGCAGCCACGGGGCCCCGGGACTAGGAGCAGATACGCAGTATTTT

J gene: TRBJ2-7
V gene: TRBV5-1
D gene: TRBD2
clone size: .
CDR3 protein: CASSFGRSASGNYEQYF
CDR3 DNA: TGCGCCAGCAGCTTCGGGAGAAGTGCTAGCGGGAACTACGAGCAGTACTTC

J gene: TRBJ2-7
V gene: TRBV19
D gene: .
clone size: .
CDR3 protein: CASSLGTHYEQYF
CDR3 DNA: TGTGCCAGTAGTCTCGGGACACATTACGAGCAGTACTTC

J gene: TRBJ1-3
V gene: TRBV2
D gene: .
clone size: .
CDR3 protein: CASSERQVSGNTIYF
CDR3 DNA: TGTGCCAGCAGTGAGCGACAGGTGTCTGGAAACACCATATATTTT

J gene: TRBJ1-2
V gene: TRBV5-6
D gene: .
clone size: .
CDR3 protein: CASSLFSGVYGYTF
CDR3 DNA: TGTGCCAGCAGCTTGTTTAGCGGAGTCTATGGCTACACCTTC

J gene: TRBJ1-2
V gene: TRBV5-1
D gene: .
clone size: .
CDR3 protein: CASSLVMAGEGYTF
CDR3 DNA: TGCGCCAGCAGCTTGGTAATGGCCGGGGAGGGCTACACCTTC